This T cell receptor beta chain was retrieved from a study of T cells expressing NK-cell markers. Study-level results: The CD3+CD56-NKG2C+ fraction of several donors was also led by these clonotypes. No clear determination of HCMV specificity was made for expanded NKG2C+ T cell clones.

TCRdb reworked the 5' RACE reads into one entry per CDR3 protein, no DNA. Here the sample table reports 300,000 to 500,000 distinct CDR3 sequences. A note on this clonotype: Its specificity is not known.

CDR3 length equals 13 residues. The germline V gene has CDR1 LGHDT and CDR2 YNNKEL (reference sequence). The chain carries TRBV3-1 and TRBJ1-1; the TCRdb call, TRBD1, lacks DNA for checking. Material: blood T cells: a sorted CD56 or NKG2C T cell subset, CD4+ or CD8+ T cells, or bulk PBMC T cells (not recorded which). The receptor was isolated from a woman in her forties or fifties in good health. The CDR3: CASRTGVNTEAFF.